This T cell receptor beta chain was sequenced for a study of T cell responses to AZD1222 COVID-19 vaccine. Assay: immunoSEQ multiplex PCR; the TCRdb copy retains only in-frame clones and omits some. The data contain over 85,000 clones, approximately 94% of them singletons. Study observations and caveats: Two AZD1222 doses significantly raised spike-specific TCR breadth and depth over controls. Of spike-specific TCRs, nearly half reportedly target regions left unmutated in variants. Among AZD1222 vaccinees, only 5 to 7 were seropositive at baseline.

The CDR3 sequence is 15 residues long. The J segment lost 5 bases and the V segment lost 2 bases, leaving 7 bases of the junction unmatched. Germline assignment: CDR1 MNHEY and CDR2 SVGAGI. Concerning this clone itself: Its specificity is not known.

Doses given second, at about 4 or about 12 weeks, were pooled. The genes are TRBV6-5 and TRBJ1-1; 8 bases line up with TRBD1. This specimen consisted of peripheral blood, obtained 28 days after the second AZD1222 dose. This clonotype was obtained from an adult who received the AZD1222 COVID-19 vaccine. The DNA for the CDR3 is TGTGCCAGCAGTTACGGGGCAGGGGGCGGAACTGAAGCTTTCTTT. Amino acids: CASSYGAGGGTEAFF.